This note documents a single T cell receptor beta chain sequence. Its antigen is unknown. Base qualities are not at hand, and no much larger clone is one base apart. Using the deep immunoSEQ assay, multiplex PCR amplified TCR CDR3 regions from genomic DNA. Genomic DNA extracted from each cell subset was distributed evenly over all wells of several immunoSEQ 96-well plates, and each plate served as one replicate. For sorted subsets, each replicate PCR was loaded with around 200 ng genomic DNA, equivalent to approximately 27,000 T cell genomes. Purified libraries were measured with a Qubit 3.0 fluorometer, size-checked on a Bioanalyzer 2100, and measured again with the KAPA Library Quantification kit. Each immunoSEQ 96-well plate was sequenced on its own single-read 150-cycle Illumina NextSeq 550 flow cell. Per the authors' processing: Because the immunoSEQ output held only junctional sequences and lacked quality scores, the filtering could not match the filtering applied to full-length reads. To assign V/J genes and CDR3, sequences were annotated using PyIR, a Python wrapper for IgBLAST v1.9, with IMGT germline references. Reads with weak V/J assignments (E-value above 1e-6), missing CDR3, stop codons, out-of-frame junctions, or ambiguous translated residues were removed. V3J clonotypes were defined as sequences sharing the same inferred V gene, J gene, and CDR3 amino acid sequence. Percentage overlap between repertoires was calculated by dividing the number of shared unique clonotypes by the size of the smaller repertoire. Three approaches were used to assess repertoire richness: RTK rarefaction, the Chao1 estimator, and Recon v2.1 estimates of unobserved clonotypes. Generation probabilities were computed with OLGA for all TCRbeta clonotypes obtained by the gDNA method from four donors. This immuneACCESS table, as held by TCRdb, lists in-frame sequences with V and J called but not all clones. Of the missing ones, under half trace to an unresolved V gene in checked studies; the others have no known cause. V, J and clone size were drawn from that table, and D and trimming were deduced from the DNA. This sample has about 2,100,000 clones in its table, and roughly 91% of those were observed once. The ten largest clonotypes hold 1.7% of the sample.

This sample was included in a study of shared clonotypes between healthy human individuals (dated by TCRdb to the early 2020s). About the study as a whole: The cohort comprised two women and three men aged 18 to 49 years. For each donor, CD4 naive and CD4 memory were each given three plates, CD8 naive was given two plates, and CD8 memory was given one plate. The study deeply sequenced blood TCR repertoires of roughly five healthy adults to estimate repertoire size and the extent of clonotype sharing between individuals. Different laboratories and diverse techniques were used to prepare libraries and sequence TCR repertoires, to increase sequencing depth and limit assay-specific biases. Each donor's leukapheresis produced roughly between about 0.85 and 10 billion PBMCs.

Results and caveats for the whole study, not just this receptor: Sharing across several donors was observed for about 5% of naive CD4, over 3% of naive CD8, over 2% of memory CD4, and roughly 0.4% of memory CD8 clonotypes. Pairwise subsampling indicated that sequencing depth was expected to affect the degree of clonotype sharing among donors. Sampling was restricted to blood, and TCR repertoires in tissue are likely to differ from TCR repertoires in blood. Clonotypes shared by all four sorted-subset donors showed higher generation probabilities than non-shared clonotypes. The genetic and exposure-history diversity represented was limited by the small number of donors. Estimated clonotype richness was generally larger for naive than for memory subsets. Even with the large sequencing depth, rarefaction of the sorted-subset datasets indicated that sequencing was incomplete.

The CDR3 runs 14 amino acids, cysteine and phenylalanine included. Just the 42-base CDR3 DNA is kept, in frame starting at base 1. V is pared back by 5 bases and J by 1 base, with 9 bases lying between the germline termini. CDR1 LNHDA and CDR2 SQIVND are derived from the germline V gene (reference sequence). CD8 naive samples consisted of CD45RO-negative cells that were positively selected for CCR7, yielding a CD45RA+CCR7+ population without TemRA cells. The donors were healthy, HIV-negative adults who had no recently reported acute infections or vaccinations. All donors were Caucasian adults living in Nashville, Tennessee, USA. Blood was collected by leukapheresis, and PBMCs were isolated by Ficoll-Histopaque density gradient centrifugation and then cryopreserved in liquid nitrogen vapor phase. Analytical flow cytometry was used to check the purity and quantity of every magnetically sorted T cell population. Genomic DNA was isolated from each sorted fraction and quantified by UV absorbance on a Nanodrop 2000c.

This sequence originates from a man between 18 and 29 years old in good health. Some clones in this sample may be carry-over from other donors' samples. Sample: naive CD8+ T cells from PBMCs. In the paper's terms, the cell subset or site label means: CD45RA+CCR7+. Recombination connected TRBV19 to TRBJ2-1; confidence is insufficient to name the D gene. CDR3 sequence: CASSPSQSYNEQFF. The sequenced DNA is TGTGCCAGTAGTCCCAGTCAATCCTACAATGAGCAGTTCTTC.